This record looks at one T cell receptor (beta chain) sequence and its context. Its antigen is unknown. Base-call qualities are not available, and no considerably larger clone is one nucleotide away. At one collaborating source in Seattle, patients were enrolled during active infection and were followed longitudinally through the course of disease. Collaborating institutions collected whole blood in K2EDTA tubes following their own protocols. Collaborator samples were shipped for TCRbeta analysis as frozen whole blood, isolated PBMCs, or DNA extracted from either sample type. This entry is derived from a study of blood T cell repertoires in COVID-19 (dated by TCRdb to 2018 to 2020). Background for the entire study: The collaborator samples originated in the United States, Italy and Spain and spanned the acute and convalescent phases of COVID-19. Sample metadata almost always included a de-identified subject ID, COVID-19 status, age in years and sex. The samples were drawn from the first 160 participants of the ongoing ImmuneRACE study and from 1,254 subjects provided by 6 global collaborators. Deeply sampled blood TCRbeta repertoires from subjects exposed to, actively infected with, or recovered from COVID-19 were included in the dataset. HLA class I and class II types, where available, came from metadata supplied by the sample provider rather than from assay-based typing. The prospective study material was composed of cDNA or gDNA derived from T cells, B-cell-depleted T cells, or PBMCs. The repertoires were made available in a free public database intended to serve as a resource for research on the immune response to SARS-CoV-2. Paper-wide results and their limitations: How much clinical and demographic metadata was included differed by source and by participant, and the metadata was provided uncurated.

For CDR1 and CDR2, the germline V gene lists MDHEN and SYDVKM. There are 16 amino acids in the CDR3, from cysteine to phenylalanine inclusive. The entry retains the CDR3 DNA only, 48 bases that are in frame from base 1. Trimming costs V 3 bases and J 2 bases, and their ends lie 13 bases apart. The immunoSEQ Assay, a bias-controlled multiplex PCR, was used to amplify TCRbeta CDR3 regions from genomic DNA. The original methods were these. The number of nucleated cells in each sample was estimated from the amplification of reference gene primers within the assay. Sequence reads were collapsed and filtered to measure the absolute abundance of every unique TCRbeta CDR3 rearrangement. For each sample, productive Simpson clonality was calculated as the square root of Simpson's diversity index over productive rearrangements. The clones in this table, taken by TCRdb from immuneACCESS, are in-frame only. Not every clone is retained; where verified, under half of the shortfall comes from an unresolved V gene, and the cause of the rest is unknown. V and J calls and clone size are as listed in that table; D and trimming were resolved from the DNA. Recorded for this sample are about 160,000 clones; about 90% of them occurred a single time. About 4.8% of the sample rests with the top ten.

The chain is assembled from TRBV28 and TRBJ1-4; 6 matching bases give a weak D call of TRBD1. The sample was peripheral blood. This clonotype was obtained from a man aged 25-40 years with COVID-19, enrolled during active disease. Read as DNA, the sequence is TGTGCCAGCAGTTTCGGGAGGGGGACGACTAATGAAAAACTGTTTTTT. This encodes CASSFGRGTTNEKLFF.